The 28 T cell receptor beta chains below were found in one sample sequenced in a study of response to subunit inactivated influenza vaccine. TCRdb called the RT-PCR reads again in MiXCR, with one record for every CDR3 protein. This table has about 650,000 distinct CDR3 sequences, 15% to 17% appearing once. This material consisted of PBMCs from blood, taken about 12 days after vaccination. These receptors all stem from a man aged 45-65 years who received an inactivated influenza vaccine.

V is TRBV7-2 and J is TRBJ2-2; D unresolved. The V end lost 3 bases, the J end lost 2 bases, and 13 bases lay between the germline ends. Looked up from germline, CDR1 is SGHTA and CDR2 is FQGNSA. The CDR3 consists of 16 residues. CDR3 region: CASSLNAARNTGELFF. As DNA, the CDR3 is TGTGCCAGCAGCTTGAATGCGGCCCGAAACACCGGGGAGCTGTTTTTT.

V gene TRBV5-5 combines with J gene TRBJ2-5, with 9 nucleotides matching TRBD2. Per germline, CDR1 SGHKS and CDR2 YYEKEE (reference sequence). This CDR3 region has 16 residues. V lost 3 bases and J lost 5; bases outside the gene matches: 11. CDR3 loop: CASSWAASGASETQYF. The CDR3 nucleotides are TGTGCCAGCAGCTGGGCGGCTAGCGGGGCGTCGGAGACCCAGTACTTC.

This chain uses TRBV6-1 with TRBJ2-2, with 8 bases matching TRBD2. The V and J ends lost 3 bases and 0 bases, in that order; junction bases with no gene match: 12. The CDR3 spans 19 residues. The V gene's germline CDR1 is MNHNS and CDR2 SASEGT. The CDR3 loop reads CASSEERGPYLTNTGELFF. The CDR3, as DNA: TGTGCCAGCAGTGAGGAGCGGGGGCCCTACTTAACGAACACCGGGGAGCTGTTTTTT.

CDR3 sequence (DNA): TGTGCCAGCAGCCCCCTTGCCAACAGTAACACCGGGGAGCTGTTTTTT. Translation gives CASSPLANSNTGELFF. This chain links TRBV12-3 or TRBV12-4 with TRBJ2-2; no reliable D call. The V gene lost 6 bases and the J gene lost 2 bases, with 16 bases spanning the gap. The CDR3 covers 16 residues.

This sequence joins TRBV30 and TRBJ1-2; D uncertain. Germline lookup yields CDR1 GTSNPN and CDR2 SVGIG (reference sequence). V was shortened by 4 bases and J by 4 bases, with 7 bases between the two germline ends. The CDR3 has 11 residues. Here the CDR3 reads CAWKKSYGYTF. The CDR3 DNA is TGTGCCTGGAAGAAGAGCTATGGCTACACCTTC.

The chain is built from TRBV19 and TRBJ1-4; D ambiguous. Germline V gives CDR1 LNHDA, CDR2 SQIVND (reference sequence). The V end was cut by 5 bases, the J end by 0 bases, with 13 bases between. The CDR3 consists of 16 residues. CDR3 DNA: TGTGCCAGTAGTTCCCGATACGGTGCAACTAATGAAAAACTGTTTTTT. Protein sequence: CASSSRYGATNEKLFF.

This clonotype has only a few counts. This rearrangement joins TRBV9 to TRBJ2-3; 9 nucleotides match TRBD2. The CDR3 spans 15 residues. The V gene end was trimmed by 5 bases and the J gene end by 0 bases; junction bases not matched to a gene: 4. CDR1 is SGDLS and CDR2 is YYNGEE in the germline V gene. This chain's CDR3 is CASRNSGGSTDTQYF. The DNA for the CDR3 is TGTGCCAGCAGAAATAGCGGGGGTAGCACAGATACGCAGTATTTT. The entire variable domain, with the rest obtained from reference TRBV9 and TRBJ2-3, is as follows: DSGVTQTPKHLITATGQRVTLRCSPRSGDLSVYWYQQSLDQGLQFLIQYYNGEERAKGNILERFSAQQFPDLHSELNLSSLELGDSALYFCASRNSGGSTDTQYFGPGTRLTVL.

This clonotype occurred a few times. The rearrangement links TRBV5-5 to TRBJ1-6; D is unclear. V lost 4 bases to trimming and J lost 3 bases, with 8 bases between them. CDR1 SGHKS and CDR2 YYEKEE come from the germline V gene (reference sequence). This CDR3 comprises 14 residues. CDR3 sequence reads: CASSPGFYNSPLHF. CDR3 nucleotides: TGTGCCAGCAGCCCGGGATTCTATAATTCACCCCTCCACTTT. Variable domain in full (rest from reference TRBV5-5 and TRBJ1-6): DAGVTQSPTHLIKTRGQQVTLRCSPISGHKSVSWYQQVLGQGPQFIFQYYEKEERGRGNFPDRFSARQFPNYSSELNVNALLLGDSALYLCASSPGFYNSPLHFGNGTRLTVT.

In this sample, this clonotype turned up a few times. The chain has TRBV7-2 and TRBJ1-2; 7 bases are a match to TRBD1. This CDR3 contains 15 residues. V lost 4 bases to trimming and J lost 2 bases; unmatched junction nucleotides: 7. Germline CDR1 SGHTA, CDR2 FQGNSA. The CDR3 protein is CASSSAKDRNYGYTF. In nucleotides, the CDR3 is TGTGCCAGCAGCTCCGCAAAGGACAGGAACTATGGCTACACCTTC. The whole variable domain, remainder taken from reference TRBV7-2 and TRBJ1-2, is GAGVSQSPSNKVTEKGKDVELRCDPISGHTALYWYRQSLGQGLEFLIYFQGNSAPDKSGLPSDRFSAERTGGSVSTLTIQRTQQEDSAVYLCASSSAKDRNYGYTFGSGTRLTVV.

This clonotype was found a few times. The gene calls are TRBV29-1 and TRBJ2-7; 7 positions match TRBD1. The CDR3 runs 13 residues. Germline CDR1 and CDR2: SQVTM and ANQGSEA. The junction had 3 bases not matched to a gene; V was cut back by 1 base and J by 3 bases. In DNA form, the CDR3 reads TGCAGCGTTGAAGCGGGACAGAACTACGAGCAGTACTTC. Its translation is CSVEAGQNYEQYF.

V usage is TRBV4-3 and J usage is TRBJ2-1; 12 positions agree with TRBD2. The junction had 5 bases not matched to a gene; V was cut back by 3 bases and J by 5 bases. CDR1 and CDR2 (germline): LGHNA, YSLEER. This CDR3 is 16 amino acids long. The CDR3 DNA reads as TGCGCCAGCAGCCACCTACTAGCGGGAGGTGACAATGAGCAGTTCTTC. Encoded protein: CASSHLLAGGDNEQFF.

In this sample, this clonotype turned up a few times. V is TRBV20-1 and J is TRBJ1-2; no clear D gene. This CDR3 has 14 residues. Germline V gene lookup returns CDR1 DFQATT and CDR2 SNEGSKA (reference sequence). As DNA, the CDR3 is TGCAGCGATAGCCCCAGATCCCCCTCCTATGGCTACACCTTC. Its protein product is CSDSPRSPSYGYTF.

In its sample, this clonotype was seen once. The chain has TRBV20-1 and TRBJ2-1; tentatively, D is TRBD1 (5 bases). Trimming left V 4 bases short and J 6 bases short, with 16 bases between. CDR1 DFQATT and CDR2 SNEGSKA come from the germline V gene (reference sequence). The CDR3 has 14 amino acids. CDR3: CSAIDSLGFNEQFF. The CDR3 DNA sequence: TGCAGTGCTATCGACAGCCTCGGATTCAATGAGCAGTTCTTC.

This clonotype was observed at least ten times. V is TRBV12-3 or TRBV12-4 and J is TRBJ2-2; maybe TRBD2 (7 bases). The CDR3 extends over 15 amino acids. With 3 bases removed from V and 3 bases from J, the gap between germline ends came to 11 bases. CDR3 DNA: TGTGCCAGCAGTTTTCGGGGGGCAGACACCGGGGAGCTGTTTTTT. Protein: CASSFRGADTGELFF.

V is TRBV2 and J is TRBJ2-3; 7 bases align to TRBD1. The CDR3 is 15 amino acids. Germline lookup yields CDR1 SNHLY and CDR2 FYNNEI. Trimming removed 7 bases from V and 0 bases from J; junction bases left unmatched: 7. CDR3 DNA: TGTGCCAGCACGCCCGGGACAGCGAGCACAGATACGCAGTATTTT. Amino acid sequence: CASTPGTASTDTQYF.

This clonotype came up a few times. V gene TRBV29-1 combines with J gene TRBJ2-5; 8 nucleotides align to TRBD1. The germline V gene encodes CDR1 SQVTM and CDR2 ANQGSEA. Unmatched junction bases numbered 9, after V lost 2 bases and J lost 1 base. The CDR3 is 16 amino acids. This CDR3 reads CSVETLRGRIQETQYF. The CDR3 DNA reads as TGCAGCGTTGAAACGCTCAGGGGGCGAATCCAAGAGACCCAGTACTTC.

The chain links TRBV4-3 to TRBJ2-5, with 7 bases matching TRBD2. The V gene end was trimmed by 0 bases and the J gene end by 5 bases; junction bases not matched to a gene: 6. Germline assignment: CDR1 LGHNA and CDR2 YSLEER. This CDR3 region has 15 residues. CDR3 in DNA: TGCGCCAGCAGCCAAGAGTTTTCCGGGGGGGAGACCCAGTACTTC. Protein product: CASSQEFSGGETQYF.

This clonotype was detected ten times or more. A read error may produce the germline difference seen at one junction end. The V gene is TRBV7-6, the J gene TRBJ2-1; no clear D gene. This CDR3 spans 15 amino acids. The germline CDR1 and CDR2 sequences are SGHVS and FNYEAQ. This CDR3 reads CASSLGGASYNEQFF. The CDR3 DNA reads as TGTGCCAGCAGTTTAGGCGGAGCCTCCTACAATGAGCAGTTCTTC.

This clonotype was recorded at least ten times. The chain employs TRBV7-6 and TRBJ2-1; 7 bases fit TRBD2. This CDR3 contains 16 residues. The J segment lost 4 bases and the V segment lost 5 bases, leaving 11 bases of the junction unmatched. Per germline, CDR1 SGHVS and CDR2 FNYEAQ. CDR3 DNA: TGTGCCAGCAGCCCGACTCGGGGGGATTTATACAATGAGCAGTTCTTC. Translation: CASSPTRGDLYNEQFF.

This clonotype turned up a few times. The V gene is TRBV7-9, the J gene TRBJ2-7; 7 nucleotides agree with TRBD1. The CDR3 contains 17 residues. The V segment lost 4 bases and the J segment 5 bases; nucleotides outside the gene matches: 17. Germline-derived CDR1 and CDR2 are SEHNR and FQNEAQ (reference sequence). The CDR3 is CASSYIGNRGNKHEQYF. As DNA, the CDR3 is TGTGCCAGCAGCTACATAGGGAACAGGGGCAACAAGCACGAGCAGTACTTC.

Only a few counts were recorded for this clonotype. The chain carries TRBV27 and TRBJ1-1, with D tentatively TRBD1 (5 bases). The V end lost 1 base, the J end lost 3 bases, and 24 bases lay between the germline ends. CDR3 size: 19 residues. Germline V lookup: CDR1 MNHEY, CDR2 SMNVEV (reference sequence). CDR3 residues: CASSLFRGRGGKSDTEAFF. The CDR3 bases are TGTGCCAGCAGTTTATTCCGCGGCCGGGGGGGTAAATCTGACACTGAAGCTTTCTTT.

As concerns this clonotype: Being one base from a much bigger clone, this may be a read error. Here the CDR3 omits its conserved ending phenylalanine or tryptophan, so a read error is the likely source. This rearrangement joins TRBV29-1 to TRBJ2-7; TRBD1 matches 9 bases. The CDR3 has 14 amino acids. The V and J ends lost 4 bases and 4 bases, in that order; junction bases with no gene match: 8. Germline CDR1 reads SQVTM; CDR2 reads ANQGSEA. The CDR3 DNA reads TGCAGCGTTGGGGGGGGACAGGGTCTGTACGAGCAGTACCTC. Protein sequence: CSVGGGQGLYEQYL.

This clonotype has more than one count but fewer than ten. The chain uses TRBV15 and TRBJ2-2, with D hard to call. There are 13 residues in the CDR3. Germline CDR1 is LNHNV and CDR2 is YYDKDF (reference sequence). V lost 0 bases and J lost 6, with 5 bases in between. DNA for the CDR3: TGTGCCACCAGCAGAGATTTCCCCGGGGAGCTGTTTTTT. Its protein product is CATSRDFPGELFF.

This clonotype was found many times. V and J are TRBV7-8 and TRBJ1-4; D call uncertain. Germline V gives CDR1 SGHVS, CDR2 FQNEAQ. V gave up 1 base and J gave up 4 bases, with 7 bases separating them. This CDR3 is 14 amino acids long. This CDR3 is CASSLVGFNEKLFF. The CDR3 nucleotides read TGTGCCAGCAGCTTAGTGGGCTTTAATGAAAAACTGTTTTTT.

This sequence joins TRBV4-1 and TRBJ2-1; D perhaps matches TRBD2 (5 bases). The CDR3 loop spans 16 amino acids. From germline, CDR1 is MGHRA and CDR2 YSYEKL. Trimming took off 1 base at V and 4 bases at J, with 14 bases between the two ends. The CDR3: CASSQGASWNYNEQFF. Here the CDR3 DNA reads TGCGCCAGCAGCCAAGGGGCTAGCTGGAATTACAATGAGCAGTTCTTC.

V and J are TRBV7-3 and TRBJ2-2, with TRBD2 identical over 8 bases. CDR3 length: 15 residues. V lost 5 bases to trimming and J lost 5 bases; unmatched junction nucleotides: 7. CDR1 and CDR2 (germline): SGHTA, FQGTGA. Written as DNA, the CDR3 is TGTGCCAGCAGCGCCAGCGGGAGAATAACCGGGGAGCTGTTTTTT. Translating it yields CASSASGRITGELFF.

The chain combines TRBV11-2 with TRBJ2-7, with D possibly TRBD1 on 6 matching bases. The CDR3 contains 14 residues. The V and J ends lost 6 bases and 2 bases respectively, with 14 bases between them. The germline V gene has CDR1 SGHAT and CDR2 FQNNGV. The CDR3 region is CASRTIRGPYEQYF. The CDR3 DNA reads TGTGCCAGCAGAACAATCAGGGGACCCTACGAGCAGTACTTC.

This clonotype has only a few counts. The genes are TRBV11-2 and TRBJ2-3; 7 bases match TRBD2. The germline gives CDR1 SGHAT, CDR2 FQNNGV. This CDR3 has 18 amino acids. V was pared by 1 base and J by 0 bases, with 10 bases of the junction left unmatched. CDR3 residues: CASSLVGRAPPSTDTQYF. In nucleotides, the CDR3 is TGTGCCAGCAGCTTAGTGGGGAGGGCCCCTCCTAGCACAGATACGCAGTATTTT.